The 15 T cell receptor beta chains reported below all come from one sample, sequenced in a study of regulatory T cells in long-lasting Graves disease. Researchers made TCR beta libraries by using iRepertoire HTBI primers and running Arm-PCR on CDR3 regions. TCRdb used MiXCR to reprocess the multiplex PCR reads, holding one entry per CDR3 protein. The sample has fewer than 650,000 distinct CDR3 sequences; about 16% are singletons. Described time point: newly diagnosed GD, antithyroid drugs for less than 3 months. Extracted RNA from PBMCs served as the source of the TCR library. These same data were also listed under a study on T cells in Graves' hyperthyroidism and ophthalmopathy.

Sequencing used peripheral blood mononuclear cells (PBMCs), obtained at new diagnosis, from a patient treated with antithyroid drugs. These receptors were taken from a man between 18 and 35 years old with Graves disease.

There are many counts of this clonotype. The chain joins TRBV6-1 to TRBJ2-7, with D unclear. Germline V gene data show CDR1 as MNHNS and CDR2 as SASEGT. Trimming left V 5 bases short and J 2 bases short, with 7 bases between. The CDR3 loop spans 12 amino acids. CDR3 loop: CASSKGPYEQYF. In DNA, the CDR3 is TGTGCCAGCAGTAAGGGTCCCTACGAGCAGTACTTC.

This clonotype was recorded many times. The V and J genes are TRBV4-1 and TRBJ2-7; D is possibly TRBD2 (5 bases). The CDR3 runs 14 residues. Trimming shortened V by 0 bases and J by 4 bases, and 10 bases separated the two germline ends. Germline lookup yields CDR1 MGHRA and CDR2 YSYEKL. The CDR3, as DNA: TGCGCCAGCAGCCAAGAGGCTAGCCGGTACGAGCAGTACTTC. Residues: CASSQEASRYEQYF.

The chain uses TRBV7-9 and TRBJ1-2, with TRBD1 matching over 8 bases. From germline, CDR1 is SEHNR and CDR2 FQNEAQ (reference sequence). Trimming took 4 bases from V and 12 from J; bases not matched to a gene: 4. This CDR3 spans 11 amino acids. The CDR3 sequence is CASSSGQDNTF. In DNA, the CDR3 is TGTGCCAGCAGCTCGGGACAGGACAACACCTTC.

This clonotype has a count of ten or more. The V call is TRBV5-1, the J call TRBJ2-1; 10 positions agree with TRBD2. The germline gives CDR1 SGHRS, CDR2 YFSETQ. The CDR3 is 18 amino acids. The V and J ends lost 4 bases and 6 bases, in that order; junction bases with no gene match: 16. CDR3 sequence (DNA): TGCGCCAGCAGCCCGGGACTAGCGACAACCCGGGTTGTCAATGAGCAGTTCTTC. This translates into CASSPGLATTRVVNEQFF.

In its sample, this clonotype was seen a few times. The V call is TRBV2, the J call TRBJ2-3, with D unclear. This CDR3 comprises 14 residues. Trimming left V 6 bases short and J 0 bases short, with 10 bases between. Germline lookup yields CDR1 SNHLY and CDR2 FYNNEI. In DNA, the CDR3 is TGTGCCAGCAGCCCCCACTCTAGCACAGATACGCAGTATTTT. As protein: CASSPHSSTDTQYF.

The chain couples TRBV29-1 to TRBJ2-7; 10 positions match TRBD1. Per the germline V gene, CDR1 is SQVTM and CDR2 is ANQGSEA. The CDR3 is made up of 12 amino acids. The ends lost 4 bases at V and 5 bases at J; junction bases unmatched: 2. The chain's CDR3 is CSVADRGHEQYF. The CDR3 nucleotides read TGCAGCGTTGCTGACAGGGGGCACGAGCAGTACTTC.

This clonotype was observed many times. The rearrangement joins TRBV25-1 to TRBJ2-1; tentative D call: TRBD2 (5 bases). Germline lookup yields CDR1 MGHDK and CDR2 SYGVNS. The V end was cut by 3 bases, the J end by 9 bases, with 15 bases between. The CDR3 length is 14 residues. CDR3 sequence: CASSDSLTGSEQFF. CDR3 in DNA: TGTGCCAGCAGTGATTCCCTGACGGGGAGTGAGCAGTTCTTC. Complete variable domain (other parts from reference TRBV25-1 and TRBJ2-1): EADIYQTPRYLVIGTGKKITLECSQTMGHDKMYWYQQDPGMELHLIHYSYGVNSTEKGDLSSESTVSRIRTEHFPLTLESARPSHTSQYLCASSDSLTGSEQFFGPGTRLTVL.

This clonotype was counted at least ten times. The rearrangement joins TRBV6-5 to TRBJ1-5; 10 bases map to TRBD1. J gave up 2 bases and V 2 bases, and 6 bases lay outside the gene matches. This CDR3 comprises 17 residues. Germline V gene sequence: CDR1 MNHEY, CDR2 SVGAGI. As DNA, the CDR3 is TGTGCCAGCAGTTACCTTAGTGGGACAGGGGGCAATCAGCCCCAGCATTTT. Its protein product is CASSYLSGTGGNQPQHF.

This clonotype came up many times. An end of the junction differs from the germline gene, which may be a read error. The CDR3: CASSLGEATLQETQYF. CDR3 bases: TGTGCTAGCAGCTTAGGTGAAGCAACCCTCCAAGAGACCCAGTACTTC. This chain connects TRBV7-7 to TRBJ2-5, with D uncertain. The CDR3 runs to 16 residues. Looked up from germline, CDR1 is SSHAT and CDR2 is FNYEAQ (reference sequence).

At least ten counts were recorded for this clonotype. The rearrangement joins TRBV3-1 to TRBJ2-7; D is undetermined. The CDR3 is 12 residues long. CDR1 and CDR2 (germline): LGHDT, YNNKEL (reference sequence). V lost 0 bases to trimming and J lost 10 bases, with 10 bases between them. This CDR3 is CASSQDDTRQYF. In DNA form, the CDR3 reads TGTGCCAGCAGCCAAGATGATACACGCCAGTACTTC.

This clonotype was found a few times. The chain combines TRBV10-3 with TRBJ1-1; D is perhaps TRBD1 (6 bases). Trimming cost V 3 bases and J 1 base, with 12 bases left between them. CDR1 is ENHRY and CDR2 is SYGVKD in the germline V gene. This CDR3 is 15 amino acids long. Written as DNA, the CDR3 is TGTGCCATCAGTGACAGGGGTTGGACGAACACTGAAGCTTTCTTT. Encoded protein: CAISDRGWTNTEAFF.

The table lists this clonotype with a few counts. The chain is built from TRBV30 and TRBJ1-1; D not resolved. V was trimmed by 5 bases and J by 0 bases, leaving 13 bases between them. The CDR3 runs to 14 residues. Germline values: CDR1 GTSNPN, CDR2 SVGIG (reference sequence). The CDR3 reads CAWEVGSMNTEAFF. DNA of the CDR3: TGTGCCTGGGAGGTTGGGAGCATGAACACTGAAGCTTTCTTT.

This clonotype was seen many times. The CDR3 DNA sequence: TGTGCCAGCAGCTTACTACAGGGTTTCTCTGGAAACACCATATATTTT. Protein sequence: CASSLLQGFSGNTIYF. The V and J genes are TRBV28 and TRBJ1-3; possible D gene TRBD1, 6 bases. The CDR3 has 16 residues. V was clipped by 6 bases and J by 0 bases, with 15 bases between them. The germline V gene encodes CDR1 MDHEN and CDR2 SYDVKM.

The V call is TRBV30, the J call TRBJ1-5; TRBD1 aligns across 9 bases. Germline loops: CDR1 GTSNPN, CDR2 SVGIG (reference sequence). The CDR3 totals 15 residues. With V trimmed by 1 base and J by 1 base, 2 bases remained unmatched. The CDR3: CAWSAGTGSNQPQHF. The CDR3 region has the DNA TGTGCCTGGAGTGCGGGGACAGGGAGCAATCAGCCCCAGCATTTT.

V usage is TRBV20-1 and J usage is TRBJ2-1; D tentatively reads TRBD1 or TRBD2 (6 bases each). The CDR3 consists of 16 residues. V dropped 6 bases and J dropped 0 bases, with 18 bases sitting between them. Germline V gene sequence: CDR1 DFQATT, CDR2 SNEGSKA (reference sequence). The CDR3 sequence: CSATWGRGNSYNEQFF. Here the CDR3 DNA reads TGCAGTGCGACATGGGGGCGGGGCAACTCCTACAATGAGCAGTTCTTC.